The source of this T cell receptor beta chain is a study of T cells in pancreatic ductal adenocarcinoma. The protocol was immunoSEQ multiplex PCR, while the TCRdb copy is restricted to in-frame clones and leaves out a portion. The sample shows about 98,000 clones, 90% to 95% of them seen only once. The CDR3 consists of 14 residues. The germline V and J ends were trimmed by 0 bases and 0 bases, with 6 bases remaining between them. Germline values: CDR1 SGDLS, CDR2 YYNGEE. Selected pancreatic ductal adenocarcinoma patients had undergone surgery without neoadjuvant therapy. This TCR derives from a human donor with pancreatic ductal adenocarcinoma. The material sequenced was PBMCs. The rearrangement joins TRBV9 to TRBJ1-1; D gene uncertain. The CDR3 sequence: CASSVGVVNTEAFF. CDR3 coding DNA: TGTGCCAGCAGCGTAGGTGTAGTGAACACTGAAGCTTTCTTT.